The present T cell receptor (beta chain) was sequenced within a study of beta chain features in type 1 diabetes (dated by TCRdb to 2017 to 2018). Broadly, across the study: Mean age, gender distribution, total cell number and subset yield were not different between patients and healthy donors. In the study, TCRB repertoires of sorted circulating CD4+ T cell subsets from recently diagnosed type 1 diabetes patients were compared with those of matched healthy donors. Naive and central memory subsets were obtained from all 30 or so donors, but regulatory and stem cell-like memory subsets were isolated from only 8 patients and roughly 8 healthy donors. A total of roughly 100,000,000 sorted cells were examined across all samples, and the number of cells per subset was strongly correlated with RNA yield.

All of the isolated RNA was reverse transcribed with the High Capacity cDNA Reverse Transcription Kit, so expressed TCRB transcripts were sequenced. Deep immunoSEQ sequencing was performed on naive, central memory and regulatory T cell samples, with an average of around 3.5 million total reads per sample. Sorted cells were lysed in RLT buffer and RNA was extracted with DNase-treated RNeasy Micro or Mini kits, depending on cell number. To prevent cross-contamination, every cell subset was processed on its own, while patient and healthy donor samples were processed together. The immunoSEQ multiplex PCR was used to amplify TCRB sequences from cDNA, yielding 87-bp fragments that span the CDR3 region. Sequencing of the amplicons was done on the Illumina HiSeq platform. On the authors' methods: Synthetic template baselines were used to correct PCR bias computationally, reads within Hamming distance 2 were collapsed, and singletons that could not be merged were discarded. Reads were aligned against IMGT so that V, D and J genes, CDR3 length and insertions or deletions at six rearrangement sites could be assigned. Within each subset, clonotype counts were normalized to sorted cell number, and only after that were true diversity and Gini coefficients computed with the tcR R package. Repertoire sharing was quantified using the overlap coefficient calculated on TCRB nucleotide sequences. Out-of-frame TCRB sequences from naive cells were analyzed as a proxy for the pre-selection repertoire. Sourced from immuneACCESS, this table was stored by TCRdb with only in-frame sequences that have V and J called. A share of the clones is absent; for the studies checked, an unresolved V gene accounts for under half, and the remainder has no known explanation. Clone size and V and J calls were adopted from that table, with D and trimming inferred from the DNA. The table for this sample lists approximately 250,000 clones; 24% of them were counted only once. Of the sample, around 0.011% is held by the ten largest clones.

Findings and caveats that apply to the study as a whole: Because cDNA rather than genomic DNA was sequenced, highly expressing activated cells could have been over-represented, although no difference in activation and CD3 levels was found between groups. A moderate but significant shortening of TCRB CDR3 length was observed in type 1 diabetes patients in all four CD4+ subsets. Shorter templates might have been favored by PCR, but patient and control samples were amplified and corrected together, so both groups would have been affected equally by any skew. Naive, central memory and regulatory TCRB repertoires appeared to be more alike among patients than among healthy donors. At VDJ recombination sites, type 1 diabetes patients had fewer insertions and more deleted nucleotides, which implies abnormalities in thymic rearrangement. Only small numbers of individuals were included in the HLA sub-analyses, which left unresolved whether HLA type had any influence on TCRB rearrangement.

From each donor, a single peripheral blood sample of about 100 mL on average was drawn into heparinised tubes. Naive, central memory, regulatory and stem cell-like memory CD4+ T cells were sorted on a BD FACSAria II using a panel including CD45RO, CCR7, CD25, CD127, CD95 and CD27. Purity was above 95% for every sorted population. PBMCs were isolated right away by Lymphoprep density gradient centrifugation and were stained directly, without culture. So that batch effects would be minimized, each experiment stained and sorted samples in pairs, pairing one healthy donor with one patient. V gives up 0 bases and J gives up 0 bases, and the segment between their germline ends measures 11 bases. The germline V gene (reference sequence) specifies SEHNR as CDR1 and FQNEAQ as CDR2. There are 17 amino acids in the CDR3, from cysteine to phenylalanine inclusive. CDR3 DNA is the only sequence kept; it has 51 bases, read in frame from the first base.

This clone was seen a handful of times. It lacks a known antigen. One base away there is no much larger clone; base qualities are not given. The chain employs TRBV7-9 and TRBJ1-4, with no confidently assigned D gene. The receptor comes from a woman aged 30 to 39 with type 1 diabetes. What was sequenced was naive CD4+ T cells from blood. The cell subset or site label for this specimen denotes: true naive CD4+ T cells. The CDR3 loop reads CASSLAFSGATNEKLFF. The DNA sequence reads TGTGCCAGCAGCTTAGCTTTTAGCGGGGCAACTAATGAAAAACTGTTTTTT.